The 11 T cell receptor beta chains listed next were all sequenced from one sample in a study of early T cells in non-severe SARS-CoV-2 infection. TCRdb used MiXCR to reprocess the 5' RACE reads, holding one entry per CDR3 protein. The data show 45,000 to 60,000 distinct CDR3 sequences, with about a tenth seen just once and 20% held by the top ten. Sequencing input: whole blood. The receptors come from an adult who was a healthcare worker with PCR-confirmed SARS-CoV-2 infection or an uninfected control (not recorded which).

In this sample, this clonotype turned up once. The chain carries TRBV7-9 and TRBJ1-2; D unclear. This CDR3 comprises 13 residues. Germline V gives CDR1 SEHNR, CDR2 FQNEAQ (reference sequence). The ends were cut back, 1 base at V and 6 bases at J, with 9 bases in the middle. CDR3 in DNA: TGTGCCAGCAGCTTAGGCGGAAAGGATGGCTACACCTTC. Its protein is CASSLGGKDGYTF.

This rearrangement joins TRBV5-1 to TRBJ2-2; possible D gene TRBD2, 6 bases. Germline V CDR1 and CDR2: SGHRS, YFSETQ. The CDR3 is made up of 16 amino acids. Trimming pared 2 bases from V and 0 bases from J, leaving 11 bases between. The CDR3 loop reads CASSFGGSANTGELFF. CDR3 coding DNA: TGCGCCAGCAGCTTTGGGGGGAGCGCGAACACCGGGGAGCTGTTTTTT. The full variable domain, in which reference TRBV5-1 and TRBJ2-2 provide the parts outside the CDR3, is KAGVTQTPRYLIKTRGQQVTLSCSPISGHRSVSWYQQTPGQGLQFLFEYFSETQRNKGNFPGRFSGRQFSNSRSEMNVSTLELGDSALYLCASSFGGSANTGELFFGEGSRLTVL.

The gene calls are TRBV20-1 and TRBJ1-1; D might be TRBD1 (5 bases). The CDR3 runs to 14 residues. Trimming cost V 5 bases and J 3 bases, with 16 bases left between them. Germline CDR1 and CDR2: DFQATT and SNEGSKA (reference sequence). The CDR3 sequence is CSAYLRDGDTEAFF. Written as DNA, the CDR3 is TGCAGTGCTTATTTGCGGGACGGGGACACTGAAGCTTTCTTT.

This clonotype was counted ten times or more. The chain recombines TRBV11-2 with TRBJ2-1; a weak D match, TRBD1 (6 bases). The CDR3 has 12 amino acids. The V and J ends lost 6 bases and 9 bases respectively, with 12 bases between them. Germline CDR1 reads SGHAT; CDR2 reads FQNNGV. The CDR3 region is CASRQGPSEQFF. CDR3 coding DNA: TGTGCCAGCAGGCAGGGGCCTAGTGAGCAGTTCTTC.

This clonotype has ten or more counts. The gene calls are TRBV7-9 and TRBJ1-1; D remains ambiguous. Deletions cut 2 bases from V and 4 bases from J, with 11 bases between. This CDR3 spans 14 amino acids. Germline lookup yields CDR1 SEHNR and CDR2 FQNEAQ (reference sequence). Here the CDR3 reads CASSLSPVGTEAFF. The CDR3 nucleotides read TGTGCCAGCAGCTTAAGCCCCGTGGGCACTGAAGCTTTCTTT.

The rearrangement joins TRBV27 to TRBJ2-2; TRBD2 matches 9 bases. V shed 5 bases and J 2 bases; nucleotides not matched to a gene: 6. Per the germline V gene, CDR1 is MNHEY and CDR2 is SMNVEV (reference sequence). The length of the CDR3 is 16 residues. The CDR3 spells CASSPVAGENTGELFF. CDR3 DNA sequence: TGTGCCAGCAGTCCAGTAGCGGGGGAAAACACCGGGGAGCTGTTTTTT.

This clonotype was seen more than once but under ten times. This chain uses TRBV4-1 with TRBJ1-2, with unresolved D. V was trimmed by 1 base and J by 3 bases, leaving 12 bases between them. The CDR3 is 15 amino acids. The germline V gene has CDR1 MGHRA and CDR2 YSYEKL. In DNA, the CDR3 is TGCGCCAGCAGCCAAGGGAGGGCTCGAGACTATGGCTACACCTTC. Translation gives CASSQGRARDYGYTF.

This clonotype was counted only a few times. V gene TRBV29-1 combines with J gene TRBJ2-7; possible D gene TRBD2, 6 bases. Trimming stripped 2 bases from V and 4 bases from J, with 12 bases between. Germline V CDR1 and CDR2: SQVTM, ANQGSEA. The CDR3 has 13 residues. CDR3 residues: CSVELGGGYEQYF. The CDR3 DNA sequence: TGCAGCGTTGAATTGGGCGGAGGGTACGAGCAGTACTTC.

The J gene is TRBJ1-5, the V gene TRBV6-2 or TRBV6-3; possibly TRBD1 for D (5 bases). Germline CDR1 and CDR2: MNHEY and SVGEGT. The CDR3 length is 14 residues. Trimming pared 0 bases from V and 5 bases from J, leaving 8 bases between. Written as DNA, the CDR3 is TGTGCCAGCAGTTACTCCGGGGGGTATCAGCCCCAGCATTTT. This translates into CASSYSGGYQPQHF.

This clonotype occurred many times. V usage is TRBV18 and J usage is TRBJ1-1; D call uncertain. V was pared by 0 bases and J by 2 bases, with 7 bases between. Germline assignment: CDR1 KGHSH and CDR2 LQKENI. The CDR3 is 14 residues long. CDR3 DNA sequence: TGTGCCAGCTCACCACCGTCAGTAAACACTGAAGCTTTCTTT. Its translation: CASSPPSVNTEAFF. Drawing the rest from reference TRBV18 and TRBJ1-1, the complete variable domain is NAGVMQNPRHLVRRRGQEARLRCSPMKGHSHVYWYRQLPEEGLKFMVYLQKENIIDESGMPKERFSAEFPKEGPSILRIQQVVRGDSAAYFCASSPPSVNTEAFFGQGTRLTVV.

The rearrangement joins TRBV5-6 to TRBJ2-1, with D unclear. Looked up from germline, CDR1 is SGHDT and CDR2 is YYEEEE. CDR3 length equals 16 residues. The V end lost 4 bases, the J end lost 1 base, and 15 bases lay between the germline ends. The CDR3 DNA reads TGTGCCAGCAGCCTTTGGACGGCATCATCCTACAATGAGCAGTTCTTC. Translated: CASSLWTASSYNEQFF. The entire variable domain, with the rest obtained from reference TRBV5-6 and TRBJ2-1, is as follows: DAGVTQSPTHLIKTRGQQVTLRCSPKSGHDTVSWYQQALGQGPQFIFQYYEEEERQRGNFPDRFSGHQFPNYSSELNVNALLLGDSALYLCASSLWTASSYNEQFFGPGTRLTVL.